These 32 T cell receptor beta chains share one sample of origin, sequenced in a study of post-analysis software for immune sequencing data (dated by TCRdb to the mid-2010s). Results the study describes overall, beyond this receptor: Roughly 5 TRBV segments, including TRBV5-6, TRBV5-1 and TRBV20-1, were significantly more frequent in patients than controls.

Libraries were prepared through PCR. The reads were generated on an Illumina HiSeq 2500. To reduce PCR and sequencing biases, unique molecular identifiers were incorporated into the TCR beta cDNA libraries. TCRdb applied fastp at Q25 and MiXCR to the public reads, then kept only in-frame beta chains. Every entry covers one CDR3 protein and lists the most common genes and DNA from its rows. Here the sample has approximately 350,000 distinct CDR3 sequences; around 33% occur a single time. The top ten clones comprise over 10% of the sample. Which antigens these TCRs recognize remains unknown. Sequencing used blood. The origin of the receptors is a girl between 10 and 17 years old with multiple sclerosis.

The chain has TRBV12-3 or TRBV12-4 and TRBJ1-5; the D gene is possibly TRBD1 (6 bases). CDR3 length equals 17 residues. The V gene lost 3 bases and the J gene lost 0 bases, with 15 bases spanning the gap. The CDR3: CASSLGTGPYSNQPQHF. In DNA, the CDR3 is TGTGCCAGCAGTTTGGGAACAGGGCCCTATAGCAATCAGCCCCAGCATTTT.

Points on this clonotype: An end of the junction differs from the germline gene, which may be a read error. This chain uses TRBV24-1 with TRBJ2-1, with TRBD1 matching over 8 bases. Germline V gives CDR1 KGHDR, CDR2 SFDVKD. The CDR3 contains 15 residues. The CDR3 sequence is CAASDLRTGWDEQFF. Written as DNA, the CDR3 is TGTGCCGCCAGTGATTTGCGGACAGGGTGGGATGAGCAGTTCTTC.

Many counts were recorded for this clonotype. The chain employs TRBV19 and TRBJ1-2; weak D call: TRBD1 (6 bases). Per the germline V gene, CDR1 is LNHDA and CDR2 is SQIVND (reference sequence). Between the trimmed V and J ends, which lost 6 bases and 4 bases, there was a span of 9 bases. This CDR3 has 12 amino acids. For the CDR3, the DNA is TGTGCCAGTAGCTCGACAGGCTATGGCTACACCTTC. This gives the protein CASSSTGYGYTF.

The chain carries TRBV3-1 and TRBJ2-5, with TRBD2 as a possible D gene (6 bases). V was trimmed by 1 base and J by 5 bases, leaving 17 bases between them. CDR1 LGHDT and CDR2 YNNKEL come from the germline V gene (reference sequence). The CDR3 runs 16 residues. The CDR3 DNA is TGTGCCAGCAGCCAAGGACTACACTTGGAGGGGGAGACCCAGTACTTC. Protein: CASSQGLHLEGETQYF.

This chain uses TRBV12-3 or TRBV12-4 with TRBJ1-2; D is unresolved. V gave up 8 bases and J gave up 5 bases, with 15 bases separating them. This CDR3 region has 13 residues. The chain's CDR3 is CASCYARNYGYTF. The CDR3 coding sequence is TGTGCCAGCTGTTATGCGAGGAATTATGGCTACACCTTC.

This chain connects TRBV20-1 to TRBJ2-4, with D perhaps given as TRBD1 or TRBD2 (5 bases each). With 1 base removed from V and 2 bases from J, the gap between germline ends came to 12 bases. Germline values: CDR1 DFQATT, CDR2 SNEGSKA (reference sequence). This CDR3 contains 15 residues. CDR3 sequence: CSARVHWGTKNIQYF. Written as DNA, the CDR3 is TGCAGTGCTAGAGTCCATTGGGGGACCAAAAACATTCAGTACTTC.

This clonotype was observed a handful of times. CDR3 sequence reads: CASSLERQGYGYTF. CDR3 DNA sequence: TGTGCCAGCAGCTTAGAGAGACAGGGCTATGGCTACACCTTC. V usage is TRBV7-9 and J usage is TRBJ1-2; 7 bases line up with TRBD1. The CDR3 totals 14 residues. V shed 1 base, J shed 4 bases, and the junction held 3 bases outside the gene matches. Per germline, CDR1 SEHNR and CDR2 FQNEAQ (reference sequence).

The chain combines TRBV12-3 or TRBV12-4 with TRBJ2-7; TRBD2 is a possible D gene (5 bases). V lost 1 base, J lost 3 bases, and 13 bases lay in between. This CDR3 has 15 residues. CDR3 sequence reads: CASSLGASLYYEQYF. CDR3 DNA: TGTGCCAGCAGTTTAGGGGCTAGCCTTTACTACGAGCAGTACTTC.

This clonotype has just one count. The rearrangement joins TRBV6-2 or TRBV6-3 to TRBJ2-1, with TRBD2 matching 14 bases. Germline assignment: CDR1 MNHEY and CDR2 SVGEGT. After removal of 8 bases from V and 6 bases from J, the junction contained 3 bases not matched to a gene. The length of the CDR3 is 14 residues. The CDR3: CASSGLAGANEQFF. The CDR3 DNA follows: TGTGCCAGCTCGGGACTAGCGGGGGCCAATGAGCAGTTCTTC.

This clonotype was counted a few times. This chain uses TRBV6-1 with TRBJ1-1, with a tentative D call TRBD1 (6 bases). Germline lookup yields CDR1 MNHNS and CDR2 SASEGT. V dropped 8 bases and J dropped 1 base, with 14 bases sitting between them. This CDR3 contains 14 residues. CDR3 sequence: CASRFGGTNTEAFF. DNA of the CDR3: TGTGCCAGCCGGTTTGGGGGCACGAACACTGAAGCTTTCTTT.

The chain has TRBV4-1 and TRBJ2-3; tentatively, D is TRBD1 (5 bases). V lost 1 base and J lost 3, with 8 bases in between. CDR1 is MGHRA and CDR2 is YSYEKL in the germline V gene. This CDR3 spans 14 amino acids. The CDR3 DNA reads TGCGCCAGCAGCCAAGGTCCAGGGACAGATACGCAGTATTTT. This translates into CASSQGPGTDTQYF.

The V gene is TRBV5-5, the J gene TRBJ1-6; D is uncertain. Germline-derived CDR1 and CDR2 are SGHKS and YYEKEE (reference sequence). Trimming stripped 2 bases from V and 10 bases from J, with 16 bases between. The CDR3 extends over 15 amino acids. The CDR3 loop is CASSLVHHRRSPLHF. The CDR3 coding sequence is TGTGCCAGCAGCTTAGTGCATCACAGAAGGTCACCCCTCCACTTT.

This clonotype was seen at least ten times. The chain is built from TRBV6-5 and TRBJ2-1, with D perhaps given as TRBD1 or TRBD2 (5 bases each). CDR1 is MNHEY, CDR2 SVGAGI, per germline. The length of the CDR3 is 15 residues. Trimming took off 0 bases at V and 8 bases at J, with 14 bases between the two ends. CDR3 amino acids: CASSYSGMGEYEQFF. The CDR3 DNA reads as TGTGCCAGCAGTTACTCTGGTATGGGGGAGTATGAGCAGTTCTTC.

V usage is TRBV7-9 and J usage is TRBJ2-1, with D maybe TRBD2 (5 bases). With 7 bases removed from V and 8 bases from J, the gap between germline ends came to 18 bases. Per the germline V gene, CDR1 is SEHNR and CDR2 is FQNEAQ (reference sequence). This CDR3 is built from 14 residues. This CDR3 reads CASTPTGEHDEQFF. DNA of the CDR3: TGTGCCAGCACCCCAACCGGGGAGCACGATGAGCAGTTCTTC.

The CDR3 sequence: CASWGVYTDTQYF. CDR3 bases: TGTGCCAGCTGGGGAGTGTACACAGATACGCAGTATTTT. J is TRBJ2-3 and V is TRBV6-6; possible D gene TRBD2, 5 bases. The germline V gene has CDR1 MNHNY and CDR2 SVGAGI (reference sequence). The CDR3 is 13 residues long. V lost 8 bases, J lost 2 bases, and 11 bases lay in between.

The chain couples TRBV29-1 to TRBJ1-1, with TRBD1 matching over 8 bases. The CDR3 runs 15 residues. V dropped 3 bases and J dropped 6; count of bases not matched to a gene: 12. Germline assignment: CDR1 SQVTM and CDR2 ANQGSEA. The CDR3 DNA reads TGCAGCGTTGAGCTTCAGGGGGCAGGGAGCGCTGAAGCTTTCTTT. Translation gives CSVELQGAGSAEAFF.

This clonotype appeared a single time. V gene TRBV18 combines with J gene TRBJ2-3; perhaps D is TRBD1 or TRBD2 (5 bases each). This CDR3 comprises 14 residues. V was pared by 3 bases and J by 2 bases, with 9 bases between. Germline loops: CDR1 KGHSH, CDR2 LQKENI. CDR3 coding DNA: TGTGCCAGCTCACCCGGGGCCAACACAGATACGCAGTATTTT. This gives the protein CASSPGANTDTQYF.

J is TRBJ2-3 and V is TRBV7-9; D unclear. Trimming removed 5 bases at V and 2 bases at J, with 14 bases between. CDR1 and CDR2 from the germline V gene are SEHNR and FQNEAQ (reference sequence). The CDR3 runs to 15 residues. The CDR3 region is CASSPALGFTDTQYF. CDR3 nucleotide sequence: TGTGCCAGCAGCCCCGCCCTTGGGTTCACAGATACGCAGTATTTT.

A remark on this clonotype: A read error may be the cause here, since a much bigger clone is one base away. This chain joins TRBV6-5 and TRBJ2-7; possibly TRBD1 for D (6 bases). Germline V CDR1 and CDR2: MNHEY, SVGAGI. CDR3 length equals 15 residues. V was trimmed by 2 bases and J by 0 bases, leaving 11 bases between them. In nucleotides, the CDR3 is TGTGCCAGCAGTTACCCAGGGGACCACTCCTACGAGCAGTACTTC. It encodes CASSYPGDHSYEQYF.

This clonotype was found a few times. This sequence joins TRBV27 and TRBJ2-1; the D is unclear. CDR1 MNHEY and CDR2 SMNVEV come from the germline V gene (reference sequence). Trimming cost V 0 bases and J 3 bases, with 6 bases left between them. CDR3 length: 14 amino acids. The CDR3, as DNA: TGTGCCAGCAGTTTATCGGCCAGCTACAATGAGCAGTTCTTC. This encodes CASSLSASYNEQFF.

The chain employs TRBV7-6 and TRBJ1-1; no clear D gene. Trimming shortened V by 2 bases and J by 4 bases, and 14 bases separated the two germline ends. CDR1 SGHVS and CDR2 FNYEAQ come from the germline V gene. There are 15 residues in the CDR3. CDR3 in DNA: TGTGCCAGCAGCTTATCGGCAGGCGGGAGCACTGAAGCTTTCTTT. Protein: CASSLSAGGSTEAFF.

This clonotype was detected ten times or more. J is TRBJ2-3 and V is TRBV5-6, with 9 bases fitting TRBD1. The CDR3 contains 13 residues. The V segment lost 3 bases and the J segment 5 bases; nucleotides outside the gene matches: 1. CDR1 is SGHDT, CDR2 YYEEEE, per germline. The CDR3 DNA follows: TGTGCCAGCAGCTGGACAGGGGAAGATACGCAGTATTTT. Its translation is CASSWTGEDTQYF.

The J gene is TRBJ1-4, the V gene TRBV4-1; weak D call: TRBD1 (5 bases). Deletions cut 3 bases from V and 15 bases from J, with 23 bases between. Germline assignment: CDR1 MGHRA and CDR2 YSYEKL. The CDR3 is 15 residues long. The CDR3 coding sequence is TGCGCCAGCAGCCAGGCGGGACGGATATACCCCCAGATGTTTTTT. Protein product: CASSQAGRIYPQMFF.

This rearrangement joins TRBV6-1 to TRBJ2-1; tentatively, D is TRBD1 (6 bases). V dropped 1 base and J dropped 3 bases, with 7 bases sitting between them. CDR3 length equals 14 residues. CDR1 and CDR2 from the germline V gene are MNHNS and SASEGT. The CDR3 reads CASSEDRVYNEQFF. The CDR3 DNA sequence: TGTGCCAGCAGTGAAGACAGGGTCTACAATGAGCAGTTCTTC.

In its sample, this clonotype was seen a few times. V and J are TRBV29-1 and TRBJ1-2; no clear D. From germline, CDR1 is SQVTM and CDR2 ANQGSEA. The CDR3 contains 12 residues. Deletions cut 3 bases from V and 4 bases from J, with 9 bases between. In nucleotides, the CDR3 is TGCAGCGTTGAGCGGCCCAGCTATGGCTACACCTTC. Its translation: CSVERPSYGYTF. Supplemented by reference TRBV29-1 and TRBJ1-2, the full variable domain reads SAVISQKPSRDICQRGTSLTIQCQVDSQVTMMFWYRQQPGQSLTLIATANQGSEATYESGFVIDKFPISRPNLTFSTLTVSNMSPEDSSIYLCSVERPSYGYTFGSGTRLTVV.

The sample holds many counts of this clonotype. The chain is built from TRBV4-1 and TRBJ2-7, with a weak D call TRBD1 (5 bases). The germline CDR1 and CDR2 sequences are MGHRA and YSYEKL. The CDR3 totals 15 residues. The ends were cut back, 1 base at V and 3 bases at J, with 13 bases in the middle. The CDR3 DNA follows: TGCGCCAGCAGCCAAGTGGGCAGGGCCCTCTACGAGCAGTACTTC. Its protein is CASSQVGRALYEQYF.

This clonotype was seen more than once but under ten times. This CDR3 reads CASSPRGIATNEKLFF. CDR3 nucleotide sequence: TGTGCCAGCAGTCCCAGGGGAATCGCAACTAATGAAAAACTGTTTTTT. The genes are TRBV12-3 or TRBV12-4 and TRBJ1-4, with D possibly TRBD1 on 6 matching bases. The germline V and J ends were trimmed by 5 bases and 0 bases, with 13 bases remaining between them. The CDR3 has 16 amino acids.

This sequence joins TRBV12-3 or TRBV12-4 and TRBJ1-5; D perhaps matches TRBD1 (6 bases). Trimming removed 6 bases at V and 5 bases at J, with 23 bases between. This CDR3 is 17 amino acids long. For the CDR3, the DNA is TGTGCCAGCAGCCCTCTGACCGTGACAGGCTTGTATCAGCCCCAGCATTTT. Encoded protein: CASSPLTVTGLYQPQHF.

The rearrangement uses TRBV3-1 and TRBJ2-3; TRBD2 matches at 7 bases. CDR3 length: 17 residues. The trim removed 0 bases at V and 2 bases at J, leaving 8 bases unmatched. CDR1 is LGHDT, CDR2 YNNKEL, per germline (reference sequence). The CDR3 DNA reads TGTGCCAGCAGCCAAGAGGGGCAGCGGGGTTACACAGATACGCAGTATTTT. Translation: CASSQEGQRGYTDTQYF.

The chain couples TRBV3-1 to TRBJ2-5; D remains ambiguous. The CDR3 is made up of 14 amino acids. Germline V lookup: CDR1 LGHDT, CDR2 YNNKEL (reference sequence). The V end was cut by 2 bases, the J end by 5 bases, with 12 bases between. CDR3 nucleotide sequence: TGTGCCAGCAGCCAATCGTTAGCTCCGGAGACCCAGTACTTC. Its protein is CASSQSLAPETQYF.

This clonotype showed up many times. This rearrangement joins TRBV20-1 to TRBJ2-1; D unresolved. Per germline, CDR1 DFQATT and CDR2 SNEGSKA (reference sequence). The CDR3 covers 15 residues. V was clipped by 3 bases and J by 4 bases, with 16 bases between them. CDR3 sequence reads: CSARTRADRYNEQFF. The CDR3 DNA follows: TGCAGTGCTAGGACACGGGCAGATAGGTACAATGAGCAGTTCTTC.

This sequence joins TRBV3-1 and TRBJ1-1; D is unresolved. The germline V gene has CDR1 LGHDT and CDR2 YNNKEL (reference sequence). The CDR3 length is 15 residues. The V gene lost 1 base and the J gene lost 0 bases, with 9 bases spanning the gap. CDR3 DNA sequence: TGTGCCAGCAGCCAAGCCTATCGGATGAACACTGAAGCTTTCTTT. This translates into CASSQAYRMNTEAFF.